This T cell receptor (beta chain) emerged from a study of post-analysis software for immune sequencing data. Overall study: Multiple sclerosis in the patients followed relapsing-remitting, secondary progressive and progressive-relapsing courses.

This clonotype was seen only a few times. The antigen remains undetermined. TCR beta cDNA libraries included unique molecular identifiers. Using its own MiXCR run on the PCR reads, TCRdb lists one record per CDR3 protein. The table has approximately 660,000 distinct CDR3 sequences, approximately 60% seen once; the top ten hold 11%. Germline-derived CDR1 and CDR2 are SGHTA and FQGNSA. The CDR3 has 14 residues. Findings and limits, study-wide: There was significantly lower normalized Chao1 diversity in multiple sclerosis patients than in controls. In patients, TRBV5-6, TRBV5-1 and TRBV20-1 belonged to several TRBV segments found more frequently than in controls.

Input material: blood. This rearrangement joins TRBV7-2 to TRBJ2-4; 7 bases map to TRBD2. The closer fit of TRBJ2-7 to the DNA end suggests the J call may be wrong. This TCR derives from a girl aged 2-9 years with multiple sclerosis. CDR3: CASSLRGSFDEQYF. DNA for the CDR3: TGTGCCAGCAGCTTACGCGGGAGTTTCGACGAGCAGTACTTC.